The clone carrying this T cell receptor beta chain was recorded a few times. These data are taken from a study of T cells in Graves' hyperthyroidism and ophthalmopathy. Authors of the study amplified TCR beta CDR3 regions from RNA transcripts. RT-PCR in the first round (using the HTBI primer set) targeted the TCR CDR3. Using its own MiXCR run on the multiplex PCR reads, TCRdb lists one record per CDR3 protein. Among approximately 870,000 distinct CDR3 sequences listed, 38% were seen once. The CDR3 consists of 15 residues. Germline CDR1 is SGHAT and CDR2 is FQNNGV. Trimming left V 5 bases short and J 8 bases short, with 18 bases between.

The TCR sequence derives from a man younger than 30 with Graves' hyperthyroidism. The chain links TRBV11-2 to TRBJ1-4; D remains unclear. The sequenced material came from blood. DNA for the CDR3: TGTGCCAGCAGCCTACGAAGCGGTGACGTGGAAAAACTGTTTTTT. This gives the protein CASSLRSGDVEKLFF. The full variable domain, completed using reference TRBV11-2 and TRBJ1-4, is EAGVAQSPRYKIIEKRQSVAFWCNPISGHATLYWYQQILGQGPKLLIQFQNNGVVDDSQLPKDRFSAERLKGVDSTLKIQPAKLEDSAVYLCASSLRSGDVEKLFFGSGTQLSVL.